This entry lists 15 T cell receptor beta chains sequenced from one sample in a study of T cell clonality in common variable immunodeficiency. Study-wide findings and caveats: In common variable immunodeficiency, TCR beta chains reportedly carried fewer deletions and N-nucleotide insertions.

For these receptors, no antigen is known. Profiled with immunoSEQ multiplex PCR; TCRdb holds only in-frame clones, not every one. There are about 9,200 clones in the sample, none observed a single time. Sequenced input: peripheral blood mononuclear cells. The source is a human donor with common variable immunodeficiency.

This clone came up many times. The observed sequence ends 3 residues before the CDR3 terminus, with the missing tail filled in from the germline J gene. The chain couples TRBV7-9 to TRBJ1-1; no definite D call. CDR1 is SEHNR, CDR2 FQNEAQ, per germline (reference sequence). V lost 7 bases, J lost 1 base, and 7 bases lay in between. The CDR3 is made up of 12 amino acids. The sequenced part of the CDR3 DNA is TGTGCCAGCAAGAAGCGGAACACTGAA. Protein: CASKKRNTE. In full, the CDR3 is CASKKRNTEAFF.

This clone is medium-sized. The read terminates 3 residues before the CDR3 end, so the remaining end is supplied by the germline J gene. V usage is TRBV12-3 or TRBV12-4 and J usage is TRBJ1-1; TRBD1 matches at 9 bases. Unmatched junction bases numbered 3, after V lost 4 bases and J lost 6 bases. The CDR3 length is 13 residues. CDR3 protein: CASSWTGDAEAFF. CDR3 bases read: TGTGCCAGCAGTTGGACAGGGGACGCTGAA.

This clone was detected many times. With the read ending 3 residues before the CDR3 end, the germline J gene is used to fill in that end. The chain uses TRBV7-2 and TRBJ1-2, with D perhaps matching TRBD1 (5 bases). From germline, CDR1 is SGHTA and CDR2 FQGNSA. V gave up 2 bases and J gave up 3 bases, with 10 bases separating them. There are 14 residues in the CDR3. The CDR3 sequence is CASSLTGADYGYTF. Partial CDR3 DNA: TGTGCCAGCAGCTTAACTGGGGCTGACTATGGC.

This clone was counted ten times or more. The CDR3: CASSGLAGVETQYF. The sequenced part of the CDR3 DNA is TGTGCCAGCAGCGGACTAGCGGGAGTTGAGACC. This sequence joins TRBV2 and TRBJ2-5; 13 positions match TRBD2. Sequencing ends 3 residues short of the CDR3 end; the germline J gene provides the rest. Germline loops: CDR1 SNHLY, CDR2 FYNNEI. V gave up 6 bases and J gave up 5 bases; unmatched junction bases: 3. CDR3 length equals 14 residues. The full variable domain, in which reference TRBV2 and TRBJ2-5 provide the parts outside the CDR3, is EPEVTQTPSHQVTQMGQEVILRCVPISNHLYFYWYRQILGQKVEFLVSFYNNEISEKSEIFDDQFSVERPDGSNFTLKIRSTKLEDSAMYFCASSGLAGVETQYFGPGTRLLVL.

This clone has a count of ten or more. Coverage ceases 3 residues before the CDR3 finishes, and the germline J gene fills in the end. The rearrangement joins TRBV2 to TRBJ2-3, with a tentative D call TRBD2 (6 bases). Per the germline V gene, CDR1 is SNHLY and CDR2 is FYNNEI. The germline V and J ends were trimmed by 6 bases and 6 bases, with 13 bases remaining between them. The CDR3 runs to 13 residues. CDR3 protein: CASRGPGGDTQYF. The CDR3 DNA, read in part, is TGTGCCAGCAGGGGTCCTGGAGGGGATACG.

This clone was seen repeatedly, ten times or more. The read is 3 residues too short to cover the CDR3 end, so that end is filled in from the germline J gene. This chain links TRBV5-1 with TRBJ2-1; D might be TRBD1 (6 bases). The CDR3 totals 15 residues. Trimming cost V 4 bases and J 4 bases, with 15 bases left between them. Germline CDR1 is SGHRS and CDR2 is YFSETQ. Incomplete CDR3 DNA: TGCGCCAGCAGCGCGGACGGGCAGGGGTACAATGAG. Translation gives CASSADGQGYNE. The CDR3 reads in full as CASSADGQGYNEQFF.

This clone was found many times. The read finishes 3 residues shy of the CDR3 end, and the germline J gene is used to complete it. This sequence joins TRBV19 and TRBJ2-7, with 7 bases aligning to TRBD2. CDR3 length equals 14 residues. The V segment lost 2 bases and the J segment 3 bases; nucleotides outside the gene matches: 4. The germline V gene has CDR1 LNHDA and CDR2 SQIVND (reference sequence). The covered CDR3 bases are TGTGCCAGTAGTATAACGGGGGGACTCTACGAG. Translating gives CASSITGGLYE. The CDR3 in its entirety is CASSITGGLYEQYF.

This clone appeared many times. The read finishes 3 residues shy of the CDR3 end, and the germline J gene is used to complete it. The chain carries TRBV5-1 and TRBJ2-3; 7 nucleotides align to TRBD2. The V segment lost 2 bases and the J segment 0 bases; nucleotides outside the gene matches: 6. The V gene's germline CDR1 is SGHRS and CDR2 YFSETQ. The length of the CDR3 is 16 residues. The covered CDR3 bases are TGCGCCAGCAGCTTACTAGCGACCCAGAGCACAGATACG. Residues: CASSLLATQSTDT. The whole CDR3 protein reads CASSLLATQSTDTQYF.

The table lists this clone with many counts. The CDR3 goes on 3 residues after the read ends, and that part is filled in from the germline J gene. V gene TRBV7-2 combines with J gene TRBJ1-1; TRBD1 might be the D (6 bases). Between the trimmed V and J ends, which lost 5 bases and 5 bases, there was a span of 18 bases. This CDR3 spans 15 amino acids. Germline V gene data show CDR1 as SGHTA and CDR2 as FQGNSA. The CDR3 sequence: CASSLNRVTGTEAFF. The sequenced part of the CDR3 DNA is TGTGCCAGCAGCCTAAACAGGGTTACGGGGACTGAA.

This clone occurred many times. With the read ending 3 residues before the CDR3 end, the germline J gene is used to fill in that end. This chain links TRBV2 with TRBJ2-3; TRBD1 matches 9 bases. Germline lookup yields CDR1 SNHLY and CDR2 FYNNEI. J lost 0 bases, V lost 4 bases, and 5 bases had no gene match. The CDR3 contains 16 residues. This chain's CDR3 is CASSVTGGSSTDTQYF. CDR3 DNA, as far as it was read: TGTGCCAGCAGTGTAACAGGGGGCTCTAGCACAGATACG.

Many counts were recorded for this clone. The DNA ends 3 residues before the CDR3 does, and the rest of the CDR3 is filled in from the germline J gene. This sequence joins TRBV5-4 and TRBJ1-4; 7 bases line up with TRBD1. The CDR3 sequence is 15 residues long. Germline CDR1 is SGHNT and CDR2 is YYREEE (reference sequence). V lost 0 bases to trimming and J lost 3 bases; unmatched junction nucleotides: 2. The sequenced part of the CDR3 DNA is TGTGCCAGCAGCTTGGGGGGGACAGCTAATGAAAAA. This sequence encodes CASSLGGTANEK. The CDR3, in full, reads CASSLGGTANEKLFF.

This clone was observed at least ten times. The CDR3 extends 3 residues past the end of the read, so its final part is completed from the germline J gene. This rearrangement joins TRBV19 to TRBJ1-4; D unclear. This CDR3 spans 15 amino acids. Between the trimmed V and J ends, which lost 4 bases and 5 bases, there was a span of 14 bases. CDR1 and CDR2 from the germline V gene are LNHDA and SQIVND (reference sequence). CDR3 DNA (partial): TGTGCCAGTAGTACCCTTCCTCAACTCAATGAAAAA. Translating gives CASSTLPQLNEK. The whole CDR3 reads CASSTLPQLNEKLFF.

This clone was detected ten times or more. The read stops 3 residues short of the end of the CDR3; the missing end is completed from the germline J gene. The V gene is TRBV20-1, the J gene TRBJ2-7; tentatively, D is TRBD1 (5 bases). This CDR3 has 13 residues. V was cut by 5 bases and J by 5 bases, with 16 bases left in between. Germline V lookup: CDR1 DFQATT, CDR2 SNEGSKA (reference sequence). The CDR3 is CSARRGPPDEQYF. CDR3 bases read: TGCAGTGCTCGAAGGGGCCCCCCGGACGAG.

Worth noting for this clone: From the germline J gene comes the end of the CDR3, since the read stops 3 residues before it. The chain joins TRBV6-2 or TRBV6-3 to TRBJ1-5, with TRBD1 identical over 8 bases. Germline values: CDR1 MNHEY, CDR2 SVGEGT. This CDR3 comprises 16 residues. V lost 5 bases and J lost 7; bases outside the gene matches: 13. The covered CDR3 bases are TGTGCCAGCAGTCGCGGACAGGGCGGGGATGGGCAGCCC. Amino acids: CASSRGQGGDGQP. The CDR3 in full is CASSRGQGGDGQPQHF.

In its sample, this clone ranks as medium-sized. CDR3 sequence: CASSTAGTALHKNIQYF. CDR3 DNA (partial): TGCGCCAGCAGCACCGCAGGGACAGCATTGCACAAAAACATT. This chain uses TRBV5-1 with TRBJ2-4; 7 bases are shared with TRBD1. From the germline J gene comes the end of the CDR3, since the read stops 3 residues before it. Losses at the gene ends were 4 bases for V and 3 bases for J; bases not matched to a gene: 13. CDR3 length equals 17 residues. The V gene's germline CDR1 is SGHRS and CDR2 YFSETQ.